A selection of T cell receptor beta chains follows, all from one sample in a study of blood T cell repertoires in COVID-19. Sequencing was performed with immunoSEQ multiplex PCR; in TCRdb, only in-frame clones are kept and a portion is missing. The sample yields approximately 290,000 clones, roughly 85% seen once. Sequencing was done on a sample of PBMCs or T cells enriched from blood (not recorded which). These receptors all come from a woman in her thirties who had recovered from COVID-19. The CDR3 runs from the conserved cysteine through the conserved F or W. Fields, in order: J gene, D gene, V gene, clone size, CDR3 protein, CDR3 DNA. The D gene is left open where the match is weak. Clone sizes are given selectively: once, few, many, or a class where the clone is expanded.

J gene: TRBJ1-1
D gene: TRBD1
V gene: TRBV2
clone size: .
CDR3 protein: CASSDRTGRGTEAFF
CDR3 DNA: TGTGCCAGCAGTGATAGGACAGGGCGAGGGACTGAAGCTTTCTTT

J gene: TRBJ1-1
D gene: TRBD1
V gene: TRBV5-1
clone size: .
CDR3 protein: CASSFDRVTTEAFF
CDR3 DNA: TGCGCCAGCAGTTTCGACAGGGTTACGACTGAAGCTTTCTTT

J gene: TRBJ2-7
D gene: TRBD1
V gene: TRBV7-2
clone size: once
CDR3 protein: CASSLGGTGYEQYF
CDR3 DNA: TGTGCCAGCAGCTTAGGAGGGACAGGCTACGAGCAGTACTTC

J gene: TRBJ2-7
D gene: TRBD1
V gene: TRBV3-1/TRBV3-2
clone size: .
CDR3 protein: CASSQSWTGPGEQYF
CDR3 DNA: TGTGCCAGCAGCCAATCTTGGACAGGCCCGGGGGAGCAGTACTTC

J gene: TRBJ2-3
D gene: .
V gene: TRBV5-5
clone size: .
CDR3 protein: CASSIPEDTQYF
CDR3 DNA: TGTGCCAGCAGCATCCCCGAGGATACGCAGTATTTT

J gene: TRBJ1-6
D gene: .
V gene: TRBV10-3
clone size: .
CDR3 protein: CAISEKTVYNSPLHF
CDR3 DNA: TGTGCCATCAGTGAGAAGACAGTGTATAATTCACCCCTCCACTTT

J gene: TRBJ1-1
D gene: .
V gene: TRBV30
clone size: .
CDR3 protein: CAWSVGTGIFMNTEAFF
CDR3 DNA: TGTGCCTGGAGTGTAGGAACAGGAATTTTTATGAACACTGAAGCTTTCTTT

J gene: TRBJ2-7
D gene: TRBD1
V gene: TRBV7-9
clone size: .
CDR3 protein: CASSLTGPEEQYF
CDR3 DNA: TGTGCCAGCAGCTTGACAGGGCCGGAAGAGCAGTACTTC

J gene: TRBJ1-2
D gene: .
V gene: TRBV6-5
clone size: .
CDR3 protein: CASSYRQFNYGYTF
CDR3 DNA: TGTGCCAGCAGTTACCGACAGTTTAACTATGGCTACACCTTC

J gene: TRBJ2-7
D gene: .
V gene: TRBV28
clone size: once
CDR3 protein: CASSLRKIGDTYF
CDR3 DNA: TGTGCCAGCAGTTTACGCAAGATCGGGGACACGTACTTC

J gene: TRBJ1-1
D gene: .
V gene: TRBV5-4
clone size: .
CDR3 protein: CASSDDREAFF
CDR3 DNA: TGTGCCAGCAGCGACGACAGGGAAGCTTTCTTT

J gene: TRBJ1-4
D gene: TRBD1
V gene: TRBV18
clone size: .
CDR3 protein: CASSLGDRGLSRGEKLFF
CDR3 DNA: TGTGCCAGCTCACTGGGAGACAGGGGGCTCTCGAGGGGAGAAAAACTGTTTTTT

J gene: TRBJ1-1
D gene: TRBD1
V gene: TRBV9
clone size: .
CDR3 protein: CASSTRGNMNTEAFF
CDR3 DNA: TGTGCCAGCAGCACCAGGGGGAACATGAACACTGAAGCTTTCTTT

J gene: TRBJ1-4
D gene: .
V gene: TRBV28
clone size: .
CDR3 protein: CASRAWAGPTNEKLFF
CDR3 DNA: TGTGCCAGCAGGGCCTGGGCGGGCCCAACTAATGAAAAACTGTTTTTT

J gene: TRBJ1-2
D gene: .
V gene: TRBV19
clone size: once
CDR3 protein: CASSMVDSYGYTF
CDR3 DNA: TGTGCCAGTAGTATGGTGGACAGCTATGGCTACACCTTC

J gene: TRBJ1-2
D gene: .
V gene: TRBV30
clone size: .
CDR3 protein: CAWSDGVYGYTF
CDR3 DNA: TGTGCCTGGAGTGACGGGGTCTATGGCTACACCTTC

J gene: TRBJ1-2
D gene: TRBD1
V gene: TRBV29-1
clone size: .
CDR3 protein: CSVYDRDPYGYTF
CDR3 DNA: TGCAGCGTTTATGACAGGGACCCCTATGGCTACACCTTC

J gene: TRBJ2-7
D gene: .
V gene: TRBV20-1
clone size: .
CDR3 protein: CSARLADEQYF
CDR3 DNA: TGCAGTGCCCGACTGGCGGACGAGCAGTACTTC

J gene: TRBJ2-1
D gene: TRBD2
V gene: TRBV3-1/TRBV3-2
clone size: .
CDR3 protein: CASSQTGGAYNEQFF
CDR3 DNA: TGTGCCAGCAGCCAAACCGGGGGGGCCTACAATGAGCAGTTCTTC

J gene: TRBJ2-2
D gene: TRBD2
V gene: TRBV4-1
clone size: .
CDR3 protein: CASSSASGTGELFF
CDR3 DNA: TGCGCCAGCAGCTCGGCTAGCGGGACAGGGGAGCTGTTTTTT

J gene: TRBJ2-7
D gene: TRBD2
V gene: TRBV10-3
clone size: once
CDR3 protein: CAISRGGLAGEYEQYF
CDR3 DNA: TGTGCCATCAGTCGGGGGGGTCTAGCGGGAGAGTACGAGCAGTACTTC

J gene: TRBJ1-2
D gene: TRBD1
V gene: TRBV7-9
clone size: .
CDR3 protein: CASSSLGQRNYGYTF
CDR3 DNA: TGTGCCAGCAGCTCCCTGGGACAGAGAAACTATGGCTACACCTTC

J gene: TRBJ1-1
D gene: .
V gene: TRBV28
clone size: .
CDR3 protein: CASRQANTEAFF
CDR3 DNA: TGTGCCAGCAGGCAGGCGAACACTGAAGCTTTCTTT

J gene: TRBJ2-7
D gene: TRBD1
V gene: TRBV29-1
clone size: .
CDR3 protein: CSVELDRGYEQYF
CDR3 DNA: TGCAGCGTTGAACTGGACAGGGGATACGAGCAGTACTTC